The clone carrying this T cell receptor beta chain was found a few times. Its antigen remains unidentified. Through a sample-barcoded 5' primer and a J-beta primer mix, a second PCR was run for roughly 7 to 11 cycles. TCRdb redid the calling of the 5' RACE reads with MiXCR, one entry per CDR3 protein. Here the sample spans about 2 million distinct CDR3 sequences, 49% being singletons. These data belong to a study of blood T cells in healthy people across ages. The germline V gene has CDR1 SGHTA and CDR2 FQGNSA. CDR3 size: 17 residues. Unmatched junction bases numbered 12, after V lost 5 bases and J lost 0 bases. The study's findings and limits: In older individuals, TCR beta diversity per million T cells was lower, falling roughly linearly with age. The unknown donor CMV status may have confounded expanded clonotype changes. Naive and antigen-experienced cells were not separated, limiting conclusive comparison. There were more naive CD4+ cells and higher diversity in long-lived donors than in aged donors.

The TCR was taken from a woman in her thirties or forties in good health. The sample comprised blood. The chain has TRBV7-2 and TRBJ2-5; TRBD2 matches at 7 bases. The DNA for the CDR3 is TGTGCCAGCAGCCCGAACCGGGGGGAGCCCAACCAAGAGACCCAGTACTTC. Translating gives CASSPNRGEPNQETQYF. Together with reference TRBV7-2 and TRBJ2-5, the CDR3 gives the full variable domain: GAGVSQSPSNKVTEKGKDVELRCDPISGHTALYWYRQSLGQGLEFLIYFQGNSAPDKSGLPSDRFSAERTGGSVSTLTIQRTQQEDSAVYLCASSPNRGEPNQETQYFGPGTRLLVL.